This TCR beta chain is from a study of neoadjuvant anti-PD-1 for oral cavity cancer (TCRdb year 2021). Broadly, across the study: Three to four biweekly doses of nivolumab at 3 mg/kg were mostly administered to patients before curative-intent surgical resection. A fourth nivolumab dose was given around day 43 to patients without progression, and definitive surgical resection was performed in those patients on days 50-56. Patients with complete response, partial response or stable disease by RECIST 1.1 were defined as responders, whereas patients with progression were defined as non-responders. A roughly 30% response rate was observed in the parent correlative cohort, in which more than ten patients were included.

The time point label here, explained by the study, means: before neoadjuvant nivolumab. The patients had newly diagnosed stage II-IVA oral cavity squamous cell carcinoma and had not received any prior systemic or radiation treatment. The cohort consisted of patients with HPV-negative, locally advanced oral cavity squamous cell carcinoma. Samples came from a longitudinal correlative study of a single-arm phase II trial of neoadjuvant nivolumab in oral cavity squamous cell carcinoma. Genomic DNA-based TCRbeta sequencing was performed on subject-matched pre- and post-treatment PBMCs and tumors from three responders and three non-responders. Genomic DNA was isolated from tumor tissue using the Maxwell RSC DNA from Tissue kit. Survey sequencing of tumors used two replicates per sample, and the tumor libraries mostly started from 4.5 to 5 ug of input genomic DNA. Following the manufacturer's instructions, the team built TCRbeta libraries using the immunoSEQ hsTCRbeta kit. An Illumina NovaSeq 6000 S4 flow cell was used to sequence the final libraries, which had first been combined to 3 nM. On the authors' methods: The immunoSEQ Analyzer was used for raw data preprocessing and quality control. The analysis was limited to productive rearrangements, and each clonotype was defined by a unique CDR3 amino acid sequence. Repertoire clonality was estimated as the Gini-Simpson index, which was computed with the R package tcR. Gini indices were compared with Student's t test, and associations with tumor size change were assessed by Pearson correlation. TCRdb mirrors the immuneACCESS table, restricted to in-frame sequences. Some clones are absent from its copies; in checked studies, under half trace to an unresolved V gene, and the reason for the others is unknown. The V and J calls and clone size are taken from that table; D and trimming were inferred from the DNA. Within this sample are some 4,600 clones, with roughly 60% of them counted one time only. Around 7.2% of the sample comes from the top ten.

V is clipped by 6 bases and J by 7 bases, and the sequence between their germline boundaries is 15 bases long. Taken from cysteine to phenylalanine, the CDR3 has 13 residues. Just CDR3 DNA is preserved here, 39 bases in frame from base 1. CDR1 and CDR2, per the germline V gene, are SQVTM and ANQGSEA. Broad study findings and their caveats: The TCR analyses had only three patients in each response group, and the authors called for validation in larger cohorts. Higher pretreatment blood Treg/Th17 ratios correlated with higher pretreatment blood TCRbeta clonality and lower post-treatment tumor TCRbeta clonality. Larger post-treatment sizes of preexisting intratumoral clones correlated with greater tumor shrinkage, suggesting expansion of preexisting clones contributed to response.

Regarding this clone: Its antigen is not yet known. No much larger clone is present one base from it, and per-base qualities are unavailable.

The source material was tumor tissue, sampled before nivolumab (anti-PD-1) treatment. The chain uses TRBV29-1 and TRBJ1-4; TRBD1 is perhaps the D gene, given 5 matching bases. The source is a person aged 35 to 85 with oral cavity squamous cell carcinoma. At the DNA level, the sequence is TGCAGCGTCATGGGGTTTGGGGGTGAAAAACTGTTTTTT. Its product reads: CSVMGFGGEKLFF.